This TCR beta chain was captured by sequencing in a study of chemoradiotherapy in HPV16-positive cancers. Overall study context: Candidate HPV-specific clones and shared TCR motifs came from a couple of HPV16-positive patients.

Comments on this clone: Its cognate antigen is unknown.

Study-wide points: Non-HPV-specific T cells did not expand in tumors during treatment, whereas candidate HPV-specific clones and E7-related motifs did. Functional assays defining HPV-specific T cells used only a couple of HPV16-positive patients.

This table comes from immunoSEQ multiplex PCR, and its TCRdb copy is limited to in-frame clones, with some not included. The table lists about 27,000 clones, nearly 95% of them singletons, with approximately 18% in the top ten. Germline CDR1 and CDR2: MDHEN and SYDVKM. The CDR3 length is 12 residues. The V and J ends lost 5 bases and 6 bases respectively, with 10 bases between them. This chain joins TRBV28 and TRBJ1-2; unclear D gene. This specimen was blood, taken from a patient who underwent chemoradiotherapy. The TCR comes from a human donor with HPV-associated anogenital cancer. The CDR3 DNA is TGTGCCAGCAGTCCGGCAGTTCATGGCTACACCTTC. The encoded protein is CASSPAVHGYTF.